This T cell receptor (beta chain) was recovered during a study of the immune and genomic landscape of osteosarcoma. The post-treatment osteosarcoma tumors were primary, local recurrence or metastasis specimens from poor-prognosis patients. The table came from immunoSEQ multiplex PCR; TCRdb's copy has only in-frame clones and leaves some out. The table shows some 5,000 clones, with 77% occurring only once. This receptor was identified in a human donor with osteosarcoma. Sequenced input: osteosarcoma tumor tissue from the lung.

DNA for the CDR3: TGTGCCAGCAGCTTAAACGGGAGGGAGAAGTTCTTC. It translates to CASSLNGREKFF. This chain links TRBV7-5 with TRBJ2-1; TRBD2 is taken as the D call from the table, unchecked against the DNA. TRBV7-5 is recorded as a pseudogene. The CDR3 covers 12 residues.